This T cell receptor (beta chain) was recovered during a study of shared clonotypes between healthy human individuals. Study-wide results and limits: Sampling used blood alone; tissue repertoires probably differ.

The CDR3 loop spans 16 amino acids. Per the germline V gene, CDR1 is SGHDN and CDR2 is FVKESK. Trimming pared 1 base from V and 3 bases from J, leaving 15 bases between. To note about this clone: As yet, its antigen is unknown.

Here immunoSEQ multiplex PCR was the method, and the copy in TCRdb shows in-frame clones only, minus some. There are about 710,000 clones in the sample; 73% occur only once, and roughly 1.9% lies in the top ten. The sequence was obtained from a woman aged 25 to 39 in good health. This chain uses TRBV14 with TRBJ1-1, with unresolved D. The sequencing input was memory CD4+ T cells sorted from blood. The subset here: CD45RA-negative fraction. CDR3 nucleotides: TGTGCCAGCAGCCAAGTTGCGGGCGTTTGGGACACTGAAGCTTTCTTT. Its translation is CASSQVAGVWDTEAFF.